This T cell receptor beta chain originates from a study of a mutant IDH1 vaccine in newly diagnosed glioma. Study overall: Vaccinations, eight in total, occurred in weeks 1, 3, 5, 7, 11, 15, 19, 23. The study started vaccination 4-6 weeks after radiotherapy alone, or with temozolomide cycles. It was radiotherapy, temozolomide, or both that patients received previously, with most receiving both.

This clone was detected once. What it recognizes is unknown. The J segment lost 0 bases and the V segment lost 6 bases, leaving 2 bases of the junction unmatched. CDR3 length equals 14 residues. CDR1 SNHLY and CDR2 FYNNEI come from the germline V gene. Study-wide results and caveats: Among patients, roughly 93% showed immune responses induced by the vaccine.

Described time point: week 11, during vaccination. The vaccine gave 300 ug of a 20-mer mutant IDH1 peptide subcutaneously per dose. The repertoire was sequenced with immunoSEQ multiplex PCR; TCRdb's copy has only in-frame clones and lacks some. Of around 25,000 clones in the sample, around 77% were seen once. The input for sequencing was PBMCs, taken from a glioma patient whose treatment included an IDH1 peptide vaccine. The receptor was derived from a woman aged 18-29 years with glioma. The chain is built from TRBV2 and TRBJ1-3, with 7 bases aligning to TRBD1. CDR3 sequence (DNA): TGTGCCAGCAGAGGGACAGCCTCTGGAAACACCATATATTTT. Protein sequence: CASRGTASGNTIYF.